This TCR beta chain derives from a study of T-cell memory formation after mild COVID-19. Study-level points and caveats: Within pre-infection memory, some responding clones were found, suggesting cross-reactive memory joined.

The CDR3 sequence is 15 residues long. Trimming shortened V by 4 bases and J by 0 bases, and 7 bases separated the two germline ends. The germline gives CDR1 SGHTA, CDR2 FQGNSA. Researchers used 5'RACE with constant-segment primers to make TCR alpha and TCR beta cDNA libraries that carry sample barcodes and UMIs. TCRdb analysed the 5' RACE reads with MiXCR anew, one entry per CDR3 protein. The sample lists around 130,000 distinct CDR3 sequences, about a sixth occurring once. Of note for this clonotype: Its antigen is still unknown.

The source is a man between 18 and 29 years old who had mild COVID-19 (a few samples of this study predate the infection). Cell type and time point are not known. The rearrangement links TRBV7-2 to TRBJ1-6; no clear D gene. Sequenced input: PBMCs or a T cell subset sorted from them (not recorded which). The CDR3 spells CASSSGSSYNSPLHF. The DNA of the CDR3 is TGTGCCAGCAGCTCGGGAAGCTCCTATAATTCACCCCTCCACTTT.